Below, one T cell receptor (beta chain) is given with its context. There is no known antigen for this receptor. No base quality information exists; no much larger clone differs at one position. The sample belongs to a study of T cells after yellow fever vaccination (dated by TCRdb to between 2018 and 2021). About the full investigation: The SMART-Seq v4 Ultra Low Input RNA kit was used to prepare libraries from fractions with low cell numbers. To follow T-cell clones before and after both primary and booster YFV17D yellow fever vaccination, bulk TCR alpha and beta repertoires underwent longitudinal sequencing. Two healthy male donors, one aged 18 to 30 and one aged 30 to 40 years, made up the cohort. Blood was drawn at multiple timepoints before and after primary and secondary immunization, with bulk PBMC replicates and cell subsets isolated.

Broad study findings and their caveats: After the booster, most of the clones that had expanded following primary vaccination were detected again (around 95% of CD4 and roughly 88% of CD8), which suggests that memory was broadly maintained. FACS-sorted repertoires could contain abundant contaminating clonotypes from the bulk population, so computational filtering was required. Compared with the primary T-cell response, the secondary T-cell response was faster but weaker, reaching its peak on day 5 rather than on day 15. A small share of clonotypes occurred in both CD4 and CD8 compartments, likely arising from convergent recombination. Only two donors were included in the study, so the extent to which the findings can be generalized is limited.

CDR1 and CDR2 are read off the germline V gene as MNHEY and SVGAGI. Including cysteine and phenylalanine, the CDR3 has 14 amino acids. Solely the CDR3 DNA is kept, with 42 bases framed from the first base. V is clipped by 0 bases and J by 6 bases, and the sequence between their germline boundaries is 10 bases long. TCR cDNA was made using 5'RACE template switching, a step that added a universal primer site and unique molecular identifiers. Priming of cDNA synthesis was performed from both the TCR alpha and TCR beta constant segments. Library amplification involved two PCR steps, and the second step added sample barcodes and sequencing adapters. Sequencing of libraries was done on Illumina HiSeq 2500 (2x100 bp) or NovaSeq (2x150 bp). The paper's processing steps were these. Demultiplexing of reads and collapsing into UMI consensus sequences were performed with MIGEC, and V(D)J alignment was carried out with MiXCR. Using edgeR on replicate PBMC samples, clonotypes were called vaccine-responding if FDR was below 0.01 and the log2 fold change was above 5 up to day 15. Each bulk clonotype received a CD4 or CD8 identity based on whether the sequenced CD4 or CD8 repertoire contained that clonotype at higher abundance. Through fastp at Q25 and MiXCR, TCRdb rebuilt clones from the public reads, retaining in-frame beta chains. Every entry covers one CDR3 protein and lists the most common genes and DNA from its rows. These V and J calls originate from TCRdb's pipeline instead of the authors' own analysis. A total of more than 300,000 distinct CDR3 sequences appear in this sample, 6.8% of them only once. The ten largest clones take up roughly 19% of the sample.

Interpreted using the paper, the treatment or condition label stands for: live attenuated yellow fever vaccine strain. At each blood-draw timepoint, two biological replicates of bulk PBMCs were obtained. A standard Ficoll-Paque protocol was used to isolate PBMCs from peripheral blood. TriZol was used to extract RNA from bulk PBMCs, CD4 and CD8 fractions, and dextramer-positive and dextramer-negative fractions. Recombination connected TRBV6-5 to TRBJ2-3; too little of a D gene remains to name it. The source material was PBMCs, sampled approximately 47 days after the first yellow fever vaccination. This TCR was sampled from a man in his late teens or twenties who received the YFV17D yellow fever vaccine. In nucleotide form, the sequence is TGTGCCAGCAGTTACTCCGAAAACACGGATACGCAGTATTTT. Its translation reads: CASSYSENTDTQYF.